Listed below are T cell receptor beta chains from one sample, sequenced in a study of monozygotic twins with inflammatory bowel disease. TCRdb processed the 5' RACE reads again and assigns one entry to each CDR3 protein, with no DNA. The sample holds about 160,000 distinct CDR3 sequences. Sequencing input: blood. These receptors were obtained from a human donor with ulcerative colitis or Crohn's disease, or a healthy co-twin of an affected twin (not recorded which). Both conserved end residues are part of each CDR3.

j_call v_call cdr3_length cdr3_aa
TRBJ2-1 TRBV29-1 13 CSAAPDRGSAQFF
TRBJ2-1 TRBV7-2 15 CASRDSPGSYNEQFF
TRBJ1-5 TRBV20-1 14 CSTPLGQGNQPQHF
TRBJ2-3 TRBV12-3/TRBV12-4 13 CASSLFRTDTQYF
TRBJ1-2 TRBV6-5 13 CASSPGQGSYGTF
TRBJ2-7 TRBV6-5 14 CASSYPGAAYEQYF
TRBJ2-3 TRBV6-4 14 CASSDSRHTDTQYF
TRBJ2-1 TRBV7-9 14 CASSLGPAYNEQFF
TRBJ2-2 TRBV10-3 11 CAITNTGELFF
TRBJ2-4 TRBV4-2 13 CASSQESQGVQYF
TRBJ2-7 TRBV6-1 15 CASSVGLAGHYEQYF
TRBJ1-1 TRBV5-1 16 CASSLAFDSFGTEAFF
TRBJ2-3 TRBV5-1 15 CASSLSLAGLDTQYF
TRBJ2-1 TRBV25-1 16 CASSATWTGDHNEQFF
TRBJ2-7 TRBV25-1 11 CASSDLYEQYF
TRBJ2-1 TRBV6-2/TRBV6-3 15 CASSYGRPSYNEQFF
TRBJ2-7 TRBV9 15 CASSVDWGESYEQYF
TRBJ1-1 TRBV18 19 CASSSTGGSTGGLNTEAFF
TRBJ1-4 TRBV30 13 CAWTHGGNEKLFF
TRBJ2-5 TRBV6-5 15 CASSYSPDLFGTQYF
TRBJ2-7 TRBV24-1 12 CATRGDSYEQYF
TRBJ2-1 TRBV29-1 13 CSVVAGGYNEQFF
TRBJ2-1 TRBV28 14 CASSVAGGYNEQFF
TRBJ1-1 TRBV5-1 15 CASSLDGARDTEAFF
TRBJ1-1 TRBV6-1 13 CASRGNPNTEAFF
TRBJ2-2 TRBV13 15 CASSRGGKGAGELFF
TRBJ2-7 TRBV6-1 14 CASSQDRGRLEQYF
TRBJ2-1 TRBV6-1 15 CASRPGLQLFNEQFF
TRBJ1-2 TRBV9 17 CASSVGGDRGLGRGYTF
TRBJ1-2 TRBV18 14 CASSPGPGNYGYTF
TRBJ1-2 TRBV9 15 CASSVANTYNYGYTF
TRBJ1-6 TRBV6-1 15 CASSEGGTVPTPLHF
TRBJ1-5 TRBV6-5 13 CASSTTVNQPQHF
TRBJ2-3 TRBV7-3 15 CASSLGGDSWDTQYF
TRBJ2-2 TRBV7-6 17 CASSLSGGLSRTGELFF
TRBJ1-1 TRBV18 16 CASSPRTGADNTEAFF
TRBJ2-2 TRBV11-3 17 CASSYGTSGANTGELFF
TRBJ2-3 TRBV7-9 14 CASSGDGGTDTQYF
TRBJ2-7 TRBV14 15 CASSMGGRISYEQYF
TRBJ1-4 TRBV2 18 CASSETGIGAATNEKLFF
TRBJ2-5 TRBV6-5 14 CASSYSASVETQYF
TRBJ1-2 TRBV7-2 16 CASSLDGGRTVYGYTF
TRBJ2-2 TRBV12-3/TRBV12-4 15 CASSLVRGYTGELFF
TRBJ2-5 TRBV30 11 CAWVQQETQYF
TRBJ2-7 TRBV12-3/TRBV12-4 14 CASRSGTTSYEQYF
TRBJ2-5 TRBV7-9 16 CASSGTSGRTRETQYF
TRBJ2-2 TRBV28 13 CASIPPGTGELFF
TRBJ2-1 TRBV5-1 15 CASSLISTEYNEQFF
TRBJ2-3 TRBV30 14 CAWMKRPSTDTQYF
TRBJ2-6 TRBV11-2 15 CASRPQGAGANVLTF